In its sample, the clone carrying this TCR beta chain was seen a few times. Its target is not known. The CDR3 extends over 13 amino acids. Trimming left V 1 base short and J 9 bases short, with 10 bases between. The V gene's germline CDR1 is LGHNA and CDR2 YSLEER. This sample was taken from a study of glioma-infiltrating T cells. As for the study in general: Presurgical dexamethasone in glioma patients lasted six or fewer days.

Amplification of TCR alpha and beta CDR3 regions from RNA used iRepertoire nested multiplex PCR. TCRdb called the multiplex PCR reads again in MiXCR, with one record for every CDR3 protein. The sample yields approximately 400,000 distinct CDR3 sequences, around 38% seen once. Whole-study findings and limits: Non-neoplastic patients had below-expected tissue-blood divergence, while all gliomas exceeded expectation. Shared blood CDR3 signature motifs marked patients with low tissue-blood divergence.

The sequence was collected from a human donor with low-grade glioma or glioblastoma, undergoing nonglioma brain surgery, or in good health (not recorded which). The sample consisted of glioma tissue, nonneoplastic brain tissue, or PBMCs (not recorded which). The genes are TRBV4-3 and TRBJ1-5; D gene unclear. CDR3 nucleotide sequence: TGCGCCAGCAGCCAAGCTCGAAGTTGGCCCCAGCATTTT. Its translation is CASSQARSWPQHF.